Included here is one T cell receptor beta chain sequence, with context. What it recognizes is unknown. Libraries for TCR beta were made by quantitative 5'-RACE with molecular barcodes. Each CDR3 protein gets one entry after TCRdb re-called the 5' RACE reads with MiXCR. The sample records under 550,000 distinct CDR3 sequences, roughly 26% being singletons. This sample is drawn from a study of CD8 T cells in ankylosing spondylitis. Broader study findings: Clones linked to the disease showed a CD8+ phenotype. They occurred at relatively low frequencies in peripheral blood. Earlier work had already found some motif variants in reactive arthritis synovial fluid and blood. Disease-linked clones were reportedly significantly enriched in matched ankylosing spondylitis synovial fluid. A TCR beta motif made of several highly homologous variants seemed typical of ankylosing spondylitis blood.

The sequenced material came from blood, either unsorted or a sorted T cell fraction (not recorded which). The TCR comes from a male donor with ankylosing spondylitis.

The CDR3 DNA follows: TGTGCCAGTAGTATTGGGGGGACAGGGGGGATGGATGAGCAGTTCTTC. This sequence encodes CASSIGGTGGMDEQFF. This chain links TRBV19 with TRBJ2-1, with 11 positions matching TRBD1. The CDR3 runs 16 residues. Germline assignment: CDR1 LNHDA and CDR2 SQIVND (reference sequence). Trimming cost V 3 bases and J 8 bases; bases outside gene matches: 9.